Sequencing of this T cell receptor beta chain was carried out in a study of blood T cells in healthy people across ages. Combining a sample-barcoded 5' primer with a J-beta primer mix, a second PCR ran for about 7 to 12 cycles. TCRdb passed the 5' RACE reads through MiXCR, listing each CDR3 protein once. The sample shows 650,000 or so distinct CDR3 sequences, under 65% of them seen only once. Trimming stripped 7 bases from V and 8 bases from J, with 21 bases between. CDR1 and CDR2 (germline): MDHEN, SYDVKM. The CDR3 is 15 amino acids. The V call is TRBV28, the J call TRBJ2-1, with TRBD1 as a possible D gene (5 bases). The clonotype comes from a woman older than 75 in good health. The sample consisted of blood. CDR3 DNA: TGTGCCAGCAACCCGACAGTCCTTTTAGGGGATGAGCAGTTCTTC. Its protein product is CASNPTVLLGDEQFF.